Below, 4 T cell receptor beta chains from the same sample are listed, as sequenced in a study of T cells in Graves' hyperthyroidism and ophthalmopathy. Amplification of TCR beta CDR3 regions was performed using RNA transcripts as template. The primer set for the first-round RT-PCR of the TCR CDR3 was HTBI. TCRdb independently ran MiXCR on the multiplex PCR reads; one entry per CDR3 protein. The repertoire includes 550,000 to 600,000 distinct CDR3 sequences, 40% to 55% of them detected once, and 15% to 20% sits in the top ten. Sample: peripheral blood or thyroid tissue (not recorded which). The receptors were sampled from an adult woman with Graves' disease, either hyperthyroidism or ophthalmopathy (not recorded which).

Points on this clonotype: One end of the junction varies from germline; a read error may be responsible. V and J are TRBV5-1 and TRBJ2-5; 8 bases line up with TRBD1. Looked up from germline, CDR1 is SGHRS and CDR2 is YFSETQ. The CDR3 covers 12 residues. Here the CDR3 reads CASSLQGGTQYF. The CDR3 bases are TGCGCTAGCAGCTTACAGGGGGGGACCCAGTACTTC.

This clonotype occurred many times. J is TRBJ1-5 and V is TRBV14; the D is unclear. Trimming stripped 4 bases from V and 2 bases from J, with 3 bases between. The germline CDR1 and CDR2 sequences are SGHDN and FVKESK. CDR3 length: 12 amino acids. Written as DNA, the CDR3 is TGTGCCAGCAGCCGGGGCAATCAGCCCCAGCATTTT. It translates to CASSRGNQPQHF.

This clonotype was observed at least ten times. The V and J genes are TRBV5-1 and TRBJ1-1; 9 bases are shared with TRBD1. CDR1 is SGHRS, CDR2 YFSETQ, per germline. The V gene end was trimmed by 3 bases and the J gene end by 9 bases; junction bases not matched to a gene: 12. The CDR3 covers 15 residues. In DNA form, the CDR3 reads TGCGCCAGCAGCTCACGGACAGGGGTTGAGTCGCAAGCTTTCTTT. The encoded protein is CASSSRTGVESQAFF.

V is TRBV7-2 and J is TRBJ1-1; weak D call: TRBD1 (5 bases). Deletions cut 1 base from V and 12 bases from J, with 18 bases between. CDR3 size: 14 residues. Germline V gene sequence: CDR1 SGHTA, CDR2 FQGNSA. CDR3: CASSLEWGNERTFF. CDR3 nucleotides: TGTGCCAGCAGCTTAGAATGGGGGAACGAGAGAACTTTCTTT.